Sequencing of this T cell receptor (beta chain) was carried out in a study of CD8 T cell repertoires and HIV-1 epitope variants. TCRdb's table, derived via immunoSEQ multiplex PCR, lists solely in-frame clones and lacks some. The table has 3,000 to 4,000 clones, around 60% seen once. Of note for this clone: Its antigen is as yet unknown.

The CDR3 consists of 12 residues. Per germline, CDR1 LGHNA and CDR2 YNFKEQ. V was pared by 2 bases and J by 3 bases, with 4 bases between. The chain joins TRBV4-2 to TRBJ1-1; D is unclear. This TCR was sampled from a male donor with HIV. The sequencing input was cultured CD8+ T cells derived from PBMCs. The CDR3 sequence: CASSQFDTEAFF. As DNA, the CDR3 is TGTGCCAGCAGCCAATTCGACACTGAAGCTTTCTTT.